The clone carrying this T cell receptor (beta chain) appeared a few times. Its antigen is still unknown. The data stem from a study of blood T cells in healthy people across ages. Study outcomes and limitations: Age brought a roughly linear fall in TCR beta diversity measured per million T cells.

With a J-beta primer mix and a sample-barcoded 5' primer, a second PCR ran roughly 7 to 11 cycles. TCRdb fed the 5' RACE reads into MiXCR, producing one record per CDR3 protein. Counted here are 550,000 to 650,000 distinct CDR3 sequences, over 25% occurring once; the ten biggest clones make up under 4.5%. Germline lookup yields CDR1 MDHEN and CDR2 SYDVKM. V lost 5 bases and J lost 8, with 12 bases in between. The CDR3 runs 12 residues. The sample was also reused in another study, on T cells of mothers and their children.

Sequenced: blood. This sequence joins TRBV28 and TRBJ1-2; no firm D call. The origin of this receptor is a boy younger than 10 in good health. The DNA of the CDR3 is TGTGCCAGCAGTACTGTGAGCGGAGGCTACACCTTC. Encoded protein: CASSTVSGGYTF.